These T cell receptor beta chains were read from a single sample in a study of spatial heterogeneity in lung cancer. TCRdb reprocessed the 5' RACE reads via MiXCR and lists one record per CDR3 protein. The repertoire has roughly 15,000 distinct CDR3 sequences, about 7% of them found once; the top ten carry approximately 8.7%. The sequences come from lung tumor tissue, collected at surgery. These TCRs come from a male donor with early-stage non-small cell lung cancer. The CDR3 runs from the conserved cysteine through the conserved F or W. D genes are given only for firm matches. Clone size, where shown, is once, few, many, or a class for clones that have expanded.

clone_size: many; v_call: TRBV20-1; d_call: -; j_call: TRBJ2-1; cdr3_nt: TGCAGTGCTAGAAGACTCCCGCGACCAGGGCTACACAATGAGCAGTTCTTC; cdr3_aa: CSARRLPRPGLHNEQFF
clone_size: many; v_call: TRBV28; d_call: -; j_call: TRBJ1-5; cdr3_nt: TGTGCCAGCAGTTTTGGGCAACAGCCCCAGCATTTT; cdr3_aa: CASSFGQQPQHF
clone_size: medium-sized; v_call: TRBV20-1; d_call: TRBD1; j_call: TRBJ1-1; cdr3_nt: TGCAGTGCTGATCAGGGGGCAAGCACTGAAGCTTTCTTT; cdr3_aa: CSADQGASTEAFF
clone_size: medium-sized; v_call: TRBV19; d_call: -; j_call: TRBJ2-7; cdr3_nt: TGTGCCAGTAGTAGGACAGAAGTTTACGAGCAGTACTTC; cdr3_aa: CASSRTEVYEQYF
clone_size: many; v_call: TRBV6-6; d_call: -; j_call: TRBJ1-6; cdr3_nt: TGTGCCAGCAGTTACTCGGGACAATATAATTCACCCCTCCACTTT; cdr3_aa: CASSYSGQYNSPLHF
clone_size: few; v_call: TRBV7-9; d_call: -; j_call: TRBJ1-3; cdr3_nt: TGTGCCACCGCCCTCGGGGGTTCGACTGGAAACACCATATATTTT; cdr3_aa: CATALGGSTGNTIYF
clone_size: many; v_call: TRBV20-1; d_call: -; j_call: TRBJ2-1; cdr3_nt: TGCAGTGCTAGATTGCCAGAGAGCTCCTACAATGAGCAGTTCTTC; cdr3_aa: CSARLPESSYNEQFF
clone_size: -; v_call: TRBV11-1; d_call: -; j_call: TRBJ2-2; cdr3_nt: TGTGCCAGCAGCTTAATCACCGGGGAGCTGTTTTTT; cdr3_aa: CASSLITGELFF
clone_size: many; v_call: TRBV6-1; d_call: -; j_call: TRBJ1-1; cdr3_nt: TGTGCCAGCAGTGACGAACTATTGAACACTGAAGCTTTCTTT; cdr3_aa: CASSDELLNTEAFF
clone_size: many; v_call: TRBV6-5; d_call: TRBD2; j_call: TRBJ2-5; cdr3_nt: TGTGCCAGCAGTTACTCGGGTACTAGCGGGATTGAGACCCAGTACTTC; cdr3_aa: CASSYSGTSGIETQYF
clone_size: -; v_call: TRBV6-2/TRBV6-3; d_call: -; j_call: TRBJ1-6; cdr3_nt: TGTGCCAGCAGAAGGACGAGAGGGGATTTACCCCTCCACTTT; cdr3_aa: CASRRTRGDLPLHF
clone_size: many; v_call: TRBV20-1; d_call: TRBD2; j_call: TRBJ2-3; cdr3_nt: TGCAGTGCTAGCGGACTAGCGGGATACCGGCAAGATACGCAGTATTTT; cdr3_aa: CSASGLAGYRQDTQYF
clone_size: many; v_call: TRBV19; d_call: -; j_call: TRBJ1-1; cdr3_nt: TGTGCCAGCAAAGACAGGTCCCTTGAAGCTTTCTTT; cdr3_aa: CASKDRSLEAFF
clone_size: many; v_call: TRBV20-1; d_call: -; j_call: TRBJ2-6; cdr3_nt: TGCAGTGCCCTCTCTGGGGCCAACGTCCTGACTTTC; cdr3_aa: CSALSGANVLTF
clone_size: many; v_call: TRBV20-1; d_call: TRBD2; j_call: TRBJ2-2; cdr3_nt: TGCAGTGCTAGACGTCTGAGGGCGGGAGGCACCGGGGAGCTGTTTTTT; cdr3_aa: CSARRLRAGGTGELFF
clone_size: few; v_call: TRBV7-6; d_call: TRBD2; j_call: TRBJ2-1; cdr3_nt: TGTGCCAGCAGCTATCCCGGACTAGTCGCCGATGAGCAGTTCTTC; cdr3_aa: CASSYPGLVADEQFF
clone_size: few; v_call: TRBV6-1; d_call: -; j_call: TRBJ2-5; cdr3_nt: TGTGCCAGCCTCGTCATGCGGGGTGCGCGGGAGACCCAGTACTTC; cdr3_aa: CASLVMRGARETQYF
clone_size: -; v_call: TRBV20-1; d_call: TRBD1; j_call: TRBJ1-4; cdr3_nt: TGCAGTGCTAGAGCCATGGGGACAGGGAATGAAAAACTGTTTTTT; cdr3_aa: CSARAMGTGNEKLFF
clone_size: few; v_call: TRBV29-1; d_call: -; j_call: TRBJ1-3; cdr3_nt: TGCAGCGCCGGCCGGGGAAACTCTGGAAACACCATATATTTT; cdr3_aa: CSAGRGNSGNTIYF
clone_size: medium-sized; v_call: TRBV7-2; d_call: -; j_call: TRBJ2-5; cdr3_nt: TGTGCCAGCAGCCCTAGCCAAGAGACCCAGTACTTC; cdr3_aa: CASSPSQETQYF
clone_size: many; v_call: TRBV7-2; d_call: -; j_call: TRBJ2-5; cdr3_nt: TGTGCCAGCAGCTTAGCGCAAGTTCTCGGAGGGACCCAGTACTTC; cdr3_aa: CASSLAQVLGGTQYF
clone_size: -; v_call: TRBV11-1; d_call: TRBD1; j_call: TRBJ1-2; cdr3_nt: TGTGCCAGCAGCTCCAACCCGACAGGGGGTGGTGGCTACACCTTC; cdr3_aa: CASSSNPTGGGGYTF
clone_size: few; v_call: TRBV6-6; d_call: -; j_call: TRBJ2-2; cdr3_nt: TGTGCCAGCAGTCTGAGGGAGGAGGGAAGGCTGTTTTTT; cdr3_aa: CASSLREEGRLFF
clone_size: -; v_call: TRBV7-9; d_call: -; j_call: TRBJ2-1; cdr3_nt: TGTGCCAGCAGCTTAATTTCCTCGCACAATGAGCAGTTCTTC; cdr3_aa: CASSLISSHNEQFF
clone_size: medium-sized; v_call: TRBV7-9; d_call: TRBD1; j_call: TRBJ1-2; cdr3_nt: TGTGCCAGCAGCCCAGCCCCGACAGGGGACTACACCTTC; cdr3_aa: CASSPAPTGDYTF
clone_size: -; v_call: TRBV20-1; d_call: -; j_call: TRBJ2-3; cdr3_nt: TGCAGTGCTGGGACAAACCCGAGGGCAGATACGCAGTATTTT; cdr3_aa: CSAGTNPRADTQYF
clone_size: many; v_call: TRBV18; d_call: -; j_call: TRBJ1-4; cdr3_nt: TGTGCCAGCTCACCACGAGGGGAACAACTGTTTTTT; cdr3_aa: CASSPRGEQLFF
clone_size: many; v_call: TRBV15; d_call: -; j_call: TRBJ1-6; cdr3_nt: TGTGCCACCAGCAGTGAAAGGGGCTACTCACCCCTCCACTTT; cdr3_aa: CATSSERGYSPLHF
clone_size: medium-sized; v_call: TRBV15; d_call: -; j_call: TRBJ2-5; cdr3_nt: TGTGCCACCACCTCCCCCACGGGCGGCCTGACACAAGAGACCCAGTACTTC; cdr3_aa: CATTSPTGGLTQETQYF
clone_size: many; v_call: TRBV6-5; d_call: -; j_call: TRBJ2-3; cdr3_nt: TGTGCCAGCAAAATACCTAGCACAGATACGCAGTATTTT; cdr3_aa: CASKIPSTDTQYF
clone_size: many; v_call: TRBV10-3; d_call: -; j_call: TRBJ2-7; cdr3_nt: TGTGCCATCAGTGACCAGGGGAACGAGCAGTACTTC; cdr3_aa: CAISDQGNEQYF
clone_size: few; v_call: TRBV29-1; d_call: -; j_call: TRBJ2-1; cdr3_nt: TGCAGCGTTGTATGGGGTAATGAGCAGTTCTTC; cdr3_aa: CSVVWGNEQFF
clone_size: -; v_call: TRBV4-2; d_call: -; j_call: TRBJ1-5; cdr3_nt: TGTGCCAGCAGCGGAACCCGAACGGGGCCCCAGCATTTT; cdr3_aa: CASSGTRTGPQHF
clone_size: few; v_call: TRBV20-1; d_call: -; j_call: TRBJ2-3; cdr3_nt: TGCAGTGCTAACAGTCCAGATACGCAGTATTTT; cdr3_aa: CSANSPDTQYF
clone_size: -; v_call: TRBV20-1; d_call: TRBD1; j_call: TRBJ2-5; cdr3_nt: TGCAGTGCTAGAGCAGGGACAGGGGGCCAAGAGACCCAGTACTTC; cdr3_aa: CSARAGTGGQETQYF
clone_size: -; v_call: TRBV6-6; d_call: TRBD1; j_call: TRBJ1-2; cdr3_nt: TGTGCCAGCATACAACAGGGGCTAGTCTATGGCTACACCTTC; cdr3_aa: CASIQQGLVYGYTF
clone_size: many; v_call: TRBV4-1; d_call: -; j_call: TRBJ1-2; cdr3_nt: TGCGCCAGCAGCCAAGAGGGCGGCACATTGAACTATGGCTACACCTTC; cdr3_aa: CASSQEGGTLNYGYTF
clone_size: many; v_call: TRBV3-1; d_call: -; j_call: TRBJ1-2; cdr3_nt: TGTGCCAGCAGCCAAGCGGGGAACTATGGCTACACCTTC; cdr3_aa: CASSQAGNYGYTF
clone_size: -; v_call: TRBV7-2; d_call: -; j_call: TRBJ2-1; cdr3_nt: TGTGCCAGCAGCTTAGCGGAAAATGAGCAGTTCTTC; cdr3_aa: CASSLAENEQFF